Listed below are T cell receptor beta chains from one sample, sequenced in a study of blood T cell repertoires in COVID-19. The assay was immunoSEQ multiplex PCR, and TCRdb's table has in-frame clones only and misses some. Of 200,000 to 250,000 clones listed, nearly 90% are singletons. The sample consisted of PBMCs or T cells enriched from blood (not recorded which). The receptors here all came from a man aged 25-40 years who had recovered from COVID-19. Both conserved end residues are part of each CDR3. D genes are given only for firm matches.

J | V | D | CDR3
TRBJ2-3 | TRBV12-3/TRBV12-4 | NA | CASSFNVGLQYF
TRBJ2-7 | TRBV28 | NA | CASSPPSRVEQYF
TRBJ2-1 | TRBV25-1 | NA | CASSETSYNEQFF
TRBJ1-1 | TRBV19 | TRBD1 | CASTFLDRGLGEAFF
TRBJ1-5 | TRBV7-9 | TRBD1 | CASSGQGDQPQHF
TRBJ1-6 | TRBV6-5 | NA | CASSLGGAYNSPLHF
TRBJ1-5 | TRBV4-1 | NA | CASSPGRAREKNQPQHF
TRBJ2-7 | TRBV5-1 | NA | CASSPQGRGSYEQYF
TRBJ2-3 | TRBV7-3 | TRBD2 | CASSPLAGTDTQYF
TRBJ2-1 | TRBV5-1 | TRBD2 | CASSPEGWRGGIYYNEQFF
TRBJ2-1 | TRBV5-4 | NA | CASSLDQNNEQFF
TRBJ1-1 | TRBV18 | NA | CASSPGREDAFF
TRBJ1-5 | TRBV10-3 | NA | CAISVSGSNQPQHF
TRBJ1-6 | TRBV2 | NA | CASSGTDYNSPLHF
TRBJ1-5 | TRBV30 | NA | CAWSVAGDHQPQHF
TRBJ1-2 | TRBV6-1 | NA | CASSEAQGSGYGYTF
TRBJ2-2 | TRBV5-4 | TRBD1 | CASSLVATGGTGELFF